This T cell receptor (beta chain) was profiled in a study of blood T cell repertoires in COVID-19. The wider study: The origin of the acute and convalescent COVID-19 samples was the United States, Italy and Spain.

Looked up from germline, CDR1 is MNHEY and CDR2 is SVGAGI. There are 15 residues in the CDR3. Deletions cut 6 bases from V and 4 bases from J, with 16 bases between. Some clones are missing from TCRdb's copy, which holds only in-frame ones; the method was immunoSEQ multiplex PCR. Of a few hundred thousand clones listed, 80% to 90% were seen once; the top ten hold 3% to 3.5%. Participant age was roughly 18 to 95 years, and participants resided in about 25 US areas. Participant-reported clinical history was the basis for cohort assignment. The sequencing sample was made of PBMCs or T cells enriched from blood (not recorded which). The TCR was taken from a woman under 30 in a cohort exposed to, infected with or recovered from COVID-19 (not recorded which). This chain joins TRBV6-5 and TRBJ1-5; possibly TRBD1 for D (5 bases). This CDR3 is CASSPAGGGNQPQHF. For the CDR3, the DNA is TGTGCCAGCAGCCCCGCGGGGGGAGGGAATCAGCCCCAGCATTTT.